This TCR beta chain was profiled in a study of blood T cell repertoires in COVID-19. Turning to the study itself: The study drew acute and convalescent COVID-19 samples from the United States, Italy and Spain.

V dropped 6 bases and J dropped 5; count of bases not matched to a gene: 9. Germline values: CDR1 MNHEY, CDR2 SVGAGI. This CDR3 is 15 amino acids long. TCRdb keeps only in-frame clones here, not all; method: immunoSEQ multiplex PCR. The sample yields around 310,000 clones, 90% seen once. This TCR came from a woman aged 40 to 50 with COVID-19, enrolled during active disease. The genes are TRBV6-5 and TRBJ2-2, with 7 positions matching TRBD2. The sample taken for sequencing was peripheral blood. The CDR3 region has the DNA TGTGCCAGCAGCCAAATGGGGGGGAGAACCGGGGAGCTGTTTTTT. It specifies CASSQMGGRTGELFF.